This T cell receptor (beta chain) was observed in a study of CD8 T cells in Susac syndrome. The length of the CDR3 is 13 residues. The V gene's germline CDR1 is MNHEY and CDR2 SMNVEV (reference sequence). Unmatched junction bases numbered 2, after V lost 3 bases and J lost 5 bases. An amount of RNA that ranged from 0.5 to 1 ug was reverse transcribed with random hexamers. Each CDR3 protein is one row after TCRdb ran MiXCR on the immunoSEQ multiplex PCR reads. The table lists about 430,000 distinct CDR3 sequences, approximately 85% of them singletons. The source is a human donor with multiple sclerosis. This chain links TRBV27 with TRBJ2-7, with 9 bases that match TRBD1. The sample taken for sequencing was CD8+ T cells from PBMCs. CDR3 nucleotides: TGTGCCAGCAGTTTGACAGGGGGTAACGAGCAGTACTTC. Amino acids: CASSLTGGNEQYF.